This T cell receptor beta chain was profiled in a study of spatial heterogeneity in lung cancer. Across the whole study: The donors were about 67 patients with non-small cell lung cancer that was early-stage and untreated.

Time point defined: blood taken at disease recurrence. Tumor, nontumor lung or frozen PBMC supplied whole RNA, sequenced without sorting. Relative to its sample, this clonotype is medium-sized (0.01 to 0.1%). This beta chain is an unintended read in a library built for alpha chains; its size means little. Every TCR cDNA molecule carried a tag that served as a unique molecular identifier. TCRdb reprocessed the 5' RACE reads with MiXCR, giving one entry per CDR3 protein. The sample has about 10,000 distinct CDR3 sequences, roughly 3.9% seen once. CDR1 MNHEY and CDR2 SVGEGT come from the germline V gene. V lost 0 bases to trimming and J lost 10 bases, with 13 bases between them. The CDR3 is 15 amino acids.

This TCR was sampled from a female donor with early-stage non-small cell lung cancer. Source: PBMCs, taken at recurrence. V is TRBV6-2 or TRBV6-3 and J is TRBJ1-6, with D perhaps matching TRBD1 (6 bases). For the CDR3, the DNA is TGTGCCAGCAGTTACTCTTCGGACAGCTTCTCACCCCTCCACTTT. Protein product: CASSYSSDSFSPLHF.